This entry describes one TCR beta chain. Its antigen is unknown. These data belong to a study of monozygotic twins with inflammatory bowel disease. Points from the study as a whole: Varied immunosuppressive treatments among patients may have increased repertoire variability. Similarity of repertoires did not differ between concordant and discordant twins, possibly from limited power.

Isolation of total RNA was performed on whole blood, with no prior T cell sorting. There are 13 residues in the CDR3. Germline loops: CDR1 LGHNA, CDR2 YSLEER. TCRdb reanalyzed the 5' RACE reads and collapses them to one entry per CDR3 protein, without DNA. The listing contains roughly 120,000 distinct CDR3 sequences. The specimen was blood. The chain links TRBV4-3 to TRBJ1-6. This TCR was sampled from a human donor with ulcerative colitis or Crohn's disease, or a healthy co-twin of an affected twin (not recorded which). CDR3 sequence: CASSQDFVSPLHF.